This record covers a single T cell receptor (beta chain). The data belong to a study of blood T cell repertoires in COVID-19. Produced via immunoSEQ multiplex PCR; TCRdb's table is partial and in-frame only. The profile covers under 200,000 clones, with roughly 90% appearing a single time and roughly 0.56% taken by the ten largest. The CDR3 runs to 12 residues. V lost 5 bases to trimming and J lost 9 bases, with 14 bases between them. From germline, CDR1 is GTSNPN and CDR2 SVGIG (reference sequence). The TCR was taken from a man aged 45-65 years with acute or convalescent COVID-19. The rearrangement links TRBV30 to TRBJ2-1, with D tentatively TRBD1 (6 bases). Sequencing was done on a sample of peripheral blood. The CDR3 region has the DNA TGTGCCTGGGGGACACAGGGTACTGAGCAGTTCTTC. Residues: CAWGTQGTEQFF.